This TCR beta chain was observed in a study of blood T cell repertoires in COVID-19. Study-level information: Both acute and convalescent COVID-19 samples were obtained from the United States, Italy and Spain.

Only in-frame clones appear in the TCRdb table, and some are missing; sequencing was by immunoSEQ multiplex PCR. Altogether over 10,000 clones are present, roughly 85% being singletons, with the ten largest covering less than 35%. Germline assignment: CDR1 KGHSH and CDR2 LQKENI. Trimming pared 6 bases from V and 1 base from J, leaving 12 bases between. The CDR3 has 14 residues. What was sequenced was peripheral blood. The clonotype comes from a human donor in a cohort sampled during active COVID-19. This chain joins TRBV18 and TRBJ1-1; maybe TRBD1 (6 bases). Here the CDR3 reads CASSRGQQNTEAFF. DNA of the CDR3: TGTGCCAGCTCTAGAGGACAGCAGAACACTGAAGCTTTCTTT.